This is a list of T cell receptor beta chains from one sample in a study of blood T cell repertoires in COVID-19. Produced via immunoSEQ multiplex PCR; TCRdb's table is partial and in-frame only. This sample yields 150,000 to 200,000 clones, of which over 80% are seen a single time; around 7.3% belongs to the top ten. Source material: peripheral blood. The receptors originated from a woman in her seventies with COVID-19, enrolled during active disease. Both conserved end residues are part of each CDR3. Each record gives: D gene, J gene, clone size, V gene, CDR3 DNA, CDR3 protein. A D gene is named only where the DNA matches it firmly. Size is stated for part of the rows, as once, few or many counts, or as a class when the clone is expanded.

d_call: NA; j_call: TRBJ2-7; clone_size: NA; v_call: TRBV28; cdr3_nt: TGTGCCAGCAGCTCCCCCTACGGCGGTATCCACGAGCAGTACTTC; cdr3_aa: CASSSPYGGIHEQYF
d_call: NA; j_call: TRBJ1-5; clone_size: NA; v_call: TRBV18; cdr3_nt: TGTGCCAGCTCGCTTCAGGGGAGTAATAGCAATCAGCCCCAGCATTTT; cdr3_aa: CASSLQGSNSNQPQHF
d_call: TRBD1; j_call: TRBJ2-7; clone_size: NA; v_call: TRBV6-8; cdr3_nt: TGTGCCAGCAGTTATTCCCGACAGGGGCGATTTGTTCCCTCCTACGAGCAGTACTTC; cdr3_aa: CASSYSRQGRFVPSYEQYF
d_call: NA; j_call: TRBJ2-1; clone_size: few; v_call: TRBV7-2; cdr3_nt: TGTGCCAGCAGCTTAATGGGACGTGGGGGGGAGCAGTTCTTC; cdr3_aa: CASSLMGRGGEQFF
d_call: TRBD1; j_call: TRBJ2-5; clone_size: NA; v_call: TRBV18; cdr3_nt: TGTGCCAGCTCACCACTCGGGACAGGGGGTCAAGAGACCCAGTACTTC; cdr3_aa: CASSPLGTGGQETQYF
d_call: TRBD1; j_call: TRBJ2-5; clone_size: NA; v_call: TRBV19; cdr3_nt: TGTGCCAGTAGTCCCGGAAGAGGACAGGGATCCGGTCGAATTTACGAGGTGGCCCAGTACTTC; cdr3_aa: CASSPGRGQGSGRIYEVAQYF
d_call: TRBD2; j_call: TRBJ2-7; clone_size: NA; v_call: TRBV24-1; cdr3_nt: TGTGCCACCAGTGATTTTTCTAGCGGGGGGACCTACGAGCAGTACTTC; cdr3_aa: CATSDFSSGGTYEQYF
d_call: TRBD1; j_call: TRBJ1-4; clone_size: NA; v_call: TRBV5-1; cdr3_nt: TGCGCCAGCAGCTTGGGTACAGGGGGGACAACTAATGAAAAACTGTTTTTT; cdr3_aa: CASSLGTGGTTNEKLFF
d_call: NA; j_call: TRBJ2-3; clone_size: NA; v_call: TRBV18; cdr3_nt: TGTGCCAGCTCATCCGGACTTGGGACAGATACGCAGTATTTT; cdr3_aa: CASSSGLGTDTQYF
d_call: TRBD2; j_call: TRBJ2-1; clone_size: NA; v_call: TRBV9; cdr3_nt: TGTGCCAGCAGCGTAGCCGCGGGAGGACTAGATGAGCAGTTCTTC; cdr3_aa: CASSVAAGGLDEQFF
d_call: NA; j_call: TRBJ2-3; clone_size: NA; v_call: TRBV11-2; cdr3_nt: TGTGCCAGCAGCTCCCAGATCACAGATACGCAGTATTTT; cdr3_aa: CASSSQITDTQYF
d_call: NA; j_call: TRBJ2-1; clone_size: NA; v_call: TRBV7-6; cdr3_nt: TGTGCCAGCAGCTCCGATAGCGGTAGCTCCTACAATGAGCAGTTCTTC; cdr3_aa: CASSSDSGSSYNEQFF
d_call: NA; j_call: TRBJ1-2; clone_size: once; v_call: TRBV19; cdr3_nt: TGTGCCAGTAGTATTGGAGGTCGAGGCGACTATGGCTACACCTTC; cdr3_aa: CASSIGGRGDYGYTF
d_call: TRBD1; j_call: TRBJ2-2; clone_size: NA; v_call: TRBV9; cdr3_nt: TGTGCCAGCAGCGTCCGCGAGACAGGGGCGTCGAACACCGGGGAGCTGTTTTTT; cdr3_aa: CASSVRETGASNTGELFF
d_call: TRBD1; j_call: TRBJ2-1; clone_size: NA; v_call: TRBV7-2; cdr3_nt: TGTGCCAGCATTCTGGGACAGGGTCTTTTTAATGAGCAGTTCTTC; cdr3_aa: CASILGQGLFNEQFF
d_call: NA; j_call: TRBJ1-5; clone_size: NA; v_call: TRBV19; cdr3_nt: TGTGCCAGTACTCGTTGGCCGGGGGATAGCAATCAGCCCCAGCATTTT; cdr3_aa: CASTRWPGDSNQPQHF
d_call: NA; j_call: TRBJ1-1; clone_size: once; v_call: TRBV5-6; cdr3_nt: TGTGCCAGCACCCTACCGAACCCGAACACTGAAGCTTTCTTT; cdr3_aa: CASTLPNPNTEAFF
d_call: NA; j_call: TRBJ1-1; clone_size: NA; v_call: TRBV28; cdr3_nt: TGTGCCAGCAGTTCCCCCCGGGTGAGGTCAGAAACGAACACTGAAGCTTTCTTT; cdr3_aa: CASSSPRVRSETNTEAFF
d_call: NA; j_call: TRBJ1-2; clone_size: NA; v_call: TRBV5-8; cdr3_nt: TGTGCCAGCAGCCTATTCTATGGCTACACCTTC; cdr3_aa: CASSLFYGYTF
d_call: NA; j_call: TRBJ2-3; clone_size: NA; v_call: TRBV4-2; cdr3_nt: TGTGCCAGCAGCCAAGTTACAGGGAGTTCAGATACGCAGTATTTT; cdr3_aa: CASSQVTGSSDTQYF
d_call: TRBD1; j_call: TRBJ1-4; clone_size: few; v_call: TRBV5-6; cdr3_nt: TGTGCCAGCAGCTTGGCTACAGGGGGCACTAATGAAAAACTGTTTTTT; cdr3_aa: CASSLATGGTNEKLFF
d_call: NA; j_call: TRBJ2-5; clone_size: NA; v_call: TRBV19; cdr3_nt: TGTGCCAGTAGGGGAGGCCGAGAGACCCAGTACTTC; cdr3_aa: CASRGGRETQYF
d_call: NA; j_call: TRBJ1-5; clone_size: once; v_call: TRBV30; cdr3_nt: TGTGCCTGGAGTAAACAGGAAAGCAATCAGCCCCAGCATTTT; cdr3_aa: CAWSKQESNQPQHF
d_call: TRBD2; j_call: TRBJ2-1; clone_size: NA; v_call: TRBV10-3; cdr3_nt: TGTGCCATCAGTTTAGGGACTAGCGGGAGCTCCTACAATGAGCAGTTCTTC; cdr3_aa: CAISLGTSGSSYNEQFF
d_call: NA; j_call: TRBJ1-2; clone_size: once; v_call: TRBV30; cdr3_nt: TGTGCCTGGTCTGACAGGTATGGCTACACCTTC; cdr3_aa: CAWSDRYGYTF
d_call: TRBD1; j_call: TRBJ1-2; clone_size: NA; v_call: TRBV5-5; cdr3_nt: TGTGCCAGCAGCACCGGGACAGGGACCTATGGCTACACCTTC; cdr3_aa: CASSTGTGTYGYTF
d_call: TRBD2; j_call: TRBJ2-1; clone_size: once; v_call: TRBV19; cdr3_nt: TGTGCCAGTAGGTTTACTAGCGGGGGCAAGGATGAGCAGTTCTTC; cdr3_aa: CASRFTSGGKDEQFF
d_call: NA; j_call: TRBJ1-1; clone_size: NA; v_call: TRBV29-1; cdr3_nt: TGCAGCGCACGGACAGTGAACACTGAAGCTTTCTTT; cdr3_aa: CSARTVNTEAFF
d_call: NA; j_call: TRBJ2-5; clone_size: NA; v_call: TRBV9; cdr3_nt: TGTGCCAGCAGCGTAGAAGGGGCGCGAGAGACCCAGTACTTC; cdr3_aa: CASSVEGARETQYF
d_call: NA; j_call: TRBJ2-6; clone_size: NA; v_call: TRBV29-1; cdr3_nt: TGCAGCGTTGGGGGCACCTCCAGCTCTGGGGCCAACGTCCTGACTTTC; cdr3_aa: CSVGGTSSSGANVLTF
d_call: TRBD1; j_call: TRBJ2-1; clone_size: NA; v_call: TRBV20-1; cdr3_nt: TGCAGTGCTGGTGCCCGTGACAGGGGGCGCCTCAATGAGCAGTTCTTC; cdr3_aa: CSAGARDRGRLNEQFF
d_call: NA; j_call: TRBJ2-7; clone_size: NA; v_call: TRBV2; cdr3_nt: TGTGCCAGCGGAGGACAGTCCTACGAGCAGTACTTC; cdr3_aa: CASGGQSYEQYF
d_call: NA; j_call: TRBJ2-2; clone_size: NA; v_call: TRBV18; cdr3_nt: TGTGCCAGCTCACCACCGGGAGTAGGTGCGAACACCGGGGAGCTGTTTTTT; cdr3_aa: CASSPPGVGANTGELFF
d_call: TRBD1; j_call: TRBJ2-1; clone_size: NA; v_call: TRBV5-8; cdr3_nt: TGTGCCAGCAGCTTGGTCGGGACAGGGGGTAATGAGCAGTTCTTC; cdr3_aa: CASSLVGTGGNEQFF
d_call: NA; j_call: TRBJ1-2; clone_size: NA; v_call: TRBV19; cdr3_nt: TGTGCCAGTACCTCCCTACAGGGCAAAGACTATGGCTACACCTTC; cdr3_aa: CASTSLQGKDYGYTF
d_call: NA; j_call: TRBJ2-1; clone_size: once; v_call: TRBV9; cdr3_nt: TGTGCCAGCAGCGCCCTAATCGATGAGCAGTTCTTC; cdr3_aa: CASSALIDEQFF
d_call: NA; j_call: TRBJ1-1; clone_size: NA; v_call: TRBV7-2; cdr3_nt: TGTGCCAGCAGCTCCCAAATGAACACTGAAGCTTTCTTT; cdr3_aa: CASSSQMNTEAFF
d_call: NA; j_call: TRBJ1-1; clone_size: few; v_call: TRBV10-2; cdr3_nt: TGCGCCAGCAGTGATATCCGGGGAATTGAAGCTTTCTTT; cdr3_aa: CASSDIRGIEAFF
d_call: TRBD1; j_call: TRBJ2-3; clone_size: NA; v_call: TRBV29-1; cdr3_nt: TGCAGCGCCCGGCAGGGGGGCACAGATACGCAGTATTTT; cdr3_aa: CSARQGGTDTQYF
d_call: TRBD1; j_call: TRBJ1-5; clone_size: NA; v_call: TRBV7-2; cdr3_nt: TGTGCCAGCAGCTTAGGTAACAGGGGGGGCAATCAGCCCCAGCATTTT; cdr3_aa: CASSLGNRGGNQPQHF
d_call: NA; j_call: TRBJ2-5; clone_size: NA; v_call: TRBV29-1; cdr3_nt: TGCAGCGTGCCCCGCCCGGGGCAAGAGACCCAGTACTTC; cdr3_aa: CSVPRPGQETQYF
d_call: TRBD1; j_call: TRBJ1-1; clone_size: NA; v_call: TRBV3-1/TRBV3-2; cdr3_nt: TGTGCCAGCAGCCGCCAGGGGGGCGAGACTGAAGCTTTCTTT; cdr3_aa: CASSRQGGETEAFF
d_call: NA; j_call: TRBJ1-5; clone_size: NA; v_call: TRBV15; cdr3_nt: TGTGCCACCAGCAGAGATGTCTCTAGCAATCAGCCCCAGCATTTT; cdr3_aa: CATSRDVSSNQPQHF
d_call: TRBD1; j_call: TRBJ2-2; clone_size: NA; v_call: TRBV18; cdr3_nt: TGTGCCAGCTCACCATTCAGACAGGGGGCTGCCGGGGAGCTGTTTTTT; cdr3_aa: CASSPFRQGAAGELFF
d_call: NA; j_call: TRBJ1-2; clone_size: NA; v_call: TRBV28; cdr3_nt: TGTGCCAGTACCTTTTGGGTCAACAGGGTTCTCCTTGGAGGCTACACCTTC; cdr3_aa: CASTFWVNRVLLGGYTF
d_call: NA; j_call: TRBJ1-1; clone_size: NA; v_call: TRBV7-2; cdr3_nt: TGTGCCAGCAGCTTAGGGTCACGGCTGGGTTTAGGGGGGGACACTGAAGCTTTCTTT; cdr3_aa: CASSLGSRLGLGGDTEAFF
d_call: TRBD2; j_call: TRBJ2-1; clone_size: NA; v_call: TRBV6-5; cdr3_nt: TGTGCCAGCAGGGGGGGACTAGGAATGGTGAATGAGCAGTTCTTC; cdr3_aa: CASRGGLGMVNEQFF
d_call: NA; j_call: TRBJ2-1; clone_size: NA; v_call: TRBV6-2/TRBV6-3; cdr3_nt: TGTGCCAGCAGTTCAGGCTTTAGGGGCACATTTGATGAGCAGTTCTTC; cdr3_aa: CASSSGFRGTFDEQFF
d_call: NA; j_call: TRBJ2-2; clone_size: NA; v_call: TRBV24-1; cdr3_nt: TGTGCCACCAGTGGAGGGAGACAAGTTAACACCGGGGAGCTGTTTTTT; cdr3_aa: CATSGGRQVNTGELFF
d_call: NA; j_call: TRBJ2-2; clone_size: few; v_call: TRBV18; cdr3_nt: TGTGCCAGCTCACCCCCAGGGTTTGATCTGAACACCGGGGAGCTGTTTTTT; cdr3_aa: CASSPPGFDLNTGELFF